This T cell receptor (beta chain) was recovered during a study of metastatic and nonmetastatic thyroid tumors. About this clone: The junction departs from the called germline gene at one end, perhaps through a read error.

Prior to thyroid surgery, none of the patients had received any treatment. TCRdb re-called clones via MiXCR from the PCR reads. The profile shows about 38,000 clones, 25% to 30% of them singletons. This CDR3 spans 17 amino acids. Germline V gene lookup returns CDR1 MRHNA and CDR2 SNTAGT. The specimen sequenced was blood. The rearrangement uses TRBV6-4 and TRBJ2-7, with D possibly TRBD2 on 6 matching bases. The sequence was obtained from a female donor with papillary thyroid cancer or a benign thyroid nodule (not recorded which). Some clones in this sample may be carry-over from other donors' samples. The CDR3 bases are TGTGCCAGCAGTTACTCGGTCGGAGGCACGGGGGCCTACGAGCAGTACTTC. Amino acids: CASSYSVGGTGAYEQYF.